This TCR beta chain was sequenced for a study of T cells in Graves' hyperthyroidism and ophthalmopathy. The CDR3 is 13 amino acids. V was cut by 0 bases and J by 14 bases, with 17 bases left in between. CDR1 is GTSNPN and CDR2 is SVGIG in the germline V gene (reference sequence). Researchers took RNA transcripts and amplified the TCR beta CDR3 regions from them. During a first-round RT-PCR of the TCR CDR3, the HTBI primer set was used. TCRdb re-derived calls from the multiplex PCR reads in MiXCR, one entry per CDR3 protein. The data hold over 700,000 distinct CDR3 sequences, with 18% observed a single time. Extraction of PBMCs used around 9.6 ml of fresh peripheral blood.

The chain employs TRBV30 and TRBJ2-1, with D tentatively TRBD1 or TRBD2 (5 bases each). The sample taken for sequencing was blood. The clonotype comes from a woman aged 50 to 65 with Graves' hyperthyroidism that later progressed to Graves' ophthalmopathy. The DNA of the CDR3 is TGTGCCTGGAGTGTGGGTGGGGCGGACGGGAAGTTCTTC. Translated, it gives CAWSVGGADGKFF.